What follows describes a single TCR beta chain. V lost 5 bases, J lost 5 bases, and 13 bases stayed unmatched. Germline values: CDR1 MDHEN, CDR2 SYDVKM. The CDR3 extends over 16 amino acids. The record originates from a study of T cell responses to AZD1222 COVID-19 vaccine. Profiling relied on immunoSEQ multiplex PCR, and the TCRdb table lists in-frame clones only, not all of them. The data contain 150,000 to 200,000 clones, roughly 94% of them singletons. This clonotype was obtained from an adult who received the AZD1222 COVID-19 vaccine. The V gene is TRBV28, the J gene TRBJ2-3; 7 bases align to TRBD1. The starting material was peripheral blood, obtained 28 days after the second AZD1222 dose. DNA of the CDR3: TGTGCCAGCAGTAAACTACAGGGGTCGGTAGGAGATACGCAGTATTTT. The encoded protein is CASSKLQGSVGDTQYF.